The 2 T cell receptor beta chains reported below all come from one sample, sequenced in a study of shared clonotypes between healthy human individuals. This table comes from immunoSEQ multiplex PCR, and its TCRdb copy is limited to in-frame clones, with some not included. The sample contains around 1.9 million clones, approximately 92% of which appear only once. Cells designated naive CD8 were CD45RO-negative and were positively selected for CCR7, with terminally differentiated effector memory CD45RA+ cells excluded. The specimen sequenced was naive CD8+ T cells from PBMCs. The receptor set was obtained from a man in his late teens or twenties in good health. Some clones in this sample may be carry-over from other donors' samples.

The chain uses TRBV19 and TRBJ2-3; the match to TRBD2 covers 8 bases. V shed 7 bases and J 4 bases; nucleotides not matched to a gene: 10. The CDR3 is 15 residues long. Germline V CDR1 and CDR2: LNHDA, SQIVND (reference sequence). CDR3 nucleotide sequence: TGTGCCAGTACTCCAACGGGAGGGCCCCCAGATACGCAGTATTTT. Protein: CASTPTGGPPDTQYF.

The V and J genes are TRBV28 and TRBJ2-1, with D unclear. This CDR3 region has 14 residues. Germline V gene data show CDR1 as MDHEN and CDR2 as SYDVKM. Trimming took 5 bases from V and 10 from J, leaving 18 bases between them. The CDR3 bases are TGTGCCAGCAGTCCGCCCGGGCCCAAGTGCGAGCAGTTCTTC. Translation gives CASSPPGPKCEQFF.